One sample yielded the 23 T cell receptor beta chains listed below, sequenced in a study of T-cell reconstitution after alpha-beta-depleted transplantation in children. TCRbeta library preparation incorporated unique molecular identifiers. TCRdb re-derived calls from the PCR reads in MiXCR, one entry per CDR3 protein. This table holds about 470,000 distinct CDR3 sequences, around two fifths found once. Sequencing used PBMCs, obtained before TCRalphabeta/CD19-depleted stem cell transplant. The source of these receptors is a girl aged 2-10 years with aplastic anemia, due to receive a stem cell transplant.

Many counts were recorded for this clonotype. One junction end does not reproduce the germline sequence, and a read error may be involved. The chain has TRBV29-1 and TRBJ2-5, with D perhaps given as TRBD1 or TRBD2 (5 bases each). The germline V gene has CDR1 SQVTM and CDR2 ANQGSEA. The CDR3 spans 14 residues. The CDR3 region has the DNA TGCAGCGTCGAAGGGACCGACCCTCAAGAGACCCAGTACTTC. Its translation: CSVEGTDPQETQYF.

With regard to this clonotype: One end of the junction varies from germline; a read error may be responsible. The V gene is TRBV20-1, the J gene TRBJ2-7; D uncertain. The germline gives CDR1 DFQATT, CDR2 SNEGSKA (reference sequence). The CDR3 is 14 residues long. The CDR3 nucleotides are TGCAGTGCTAGAGAAAGTGCTAGGACCTACGAGCAGCACTTC. Its translation: CSARESARTYEQHF.

The chain couples TRBV7-9 to TRBJ1-2; D is possibly TRBD1 (5 bases). The CDR3 extends over 13 amino acids. The V gene's germline CDR1 is SEHNR and CDR2 FQNEAQ (reference sequence). V was clipped by 5 bases and J by 4 bases, with 11 bases between them. The CDR3 sequence is CASSLEGTYGYTF. CDR3 bases: TGTGCCAGCAGCCTGGAGGGGACCTATGGCTACACCTTC.

This chain links TRBV6-2 or TRBV6-3 with TRBJ2-7, with TRBD2 identical over 8 bases. V shed 5 bases and J 4 bases; nucleotides not matched to a gene: 10. Germline CDR1 MNHEY, CDR2 SVGEGT. The CDR3 length is 15 residues. This CDR3 reads CASSRPGGGGYEQYF. CDR3 nucleotide sequence: TGTGCCAGCAGTCGCCCCGGGGGGGGCGGATACGAGCAGTACTTC.

In this sample, this clonotype turned up a few times. The V gene is TRBV5-4, the J gene TRBJ2-3; 9 bases agree with TRBD2. The ends lost 0 bases at V and 2 bases at J; junction bases unmatched: 4. This CDR3 region has 16 residues. CDR1 and CDR2 from the germline V gene are SGHNT and YYREEE (reference sequence). The CDR3 DNA reads as TGTGCCAGCAGCTTGGCACGGACTAGCGACACAGATACGCAGTATTTT. Its translation: CASSLARTSDTDTQYF.

This clonotype occurred a few times. The chain joins TRBV4-2 to TRBJ2-1; D is unclear. Germline V gene sequence: CDR1 LGHNA, CDR2 YNFKEQ. Between the trimmed V and J ends, which lost 1 base and 2 bases, there was a span of 6 bases. The CDR3 spans 14 residues. In nucleotides, the CDR3 is TGTGCCAGCAGCCAAGGAGAGGCCTACAATGAGCAGTTCTTC. Amino acid sequence: CASSQGEAYNEQFF.

This clonotype was found a few times. The rearrangement joins TRBV5-5 to TRBJ1-6, with D possibly TRBD1 on 6 matching bases. The V end was cut by 0 bases, the J end by 7 bases, with 14 bases between. The CDR3 spans 16 residues. CDR1 and CDR2 from the germline V gene are SGHKS and YYEKEE (reference sequence). DNA of the CDR3: TGTGCCAGCAGCTTGGCCTTACAGGGTATAAATTCACCCCTCCACTTT. Translating gives CASSLALQGINSPLHF. Combining the CDR3 with reference TRBV5-5 and TRBJ1-6 gives the whole variable domain DAGVTQSPTHLIKTRGQQVTLRCSPISGHKSVSWYQQVLGQGPQFIFQYYEKEERGRGNFPDRFSARQFPNYSSELNVNALLLGDSALYLCASSLALQGINSPLHFGNGTRLTVT.

This chain's CDR3 is CASKLTGYQETQYF. Here the CDR3 DNA reads TGTGCCAGCAAACTGACAGGGTACCAAGAGACCCAGTACTTC. This chain uses TRBV28 with TRBJ2-5; 7 bases agree with TRBD1. Germline CDR1 and CDR2: MDHEN and SYDVKM. J gave up 0 bases and V 7 bases, and 5 bases lay outside the gene matches. The CDR3 contains 14 residues.

The chain has TRBV20-1 and TRBJ2-5, with 8 bases identical to TRBD1. The CDR3 runs 13 residues. The V segment lost 6 bases and the J segment 5 bases; nucleotides outside the gene matches: 8. The germline CDR1 and CDR2 sequences are DFQATT and SNEGSKA (reference sequence). The CDR3 DNA is TGCAGTGCAACCGCGACAGGGGTGGAGACCCAGTACTTC. It codes for CSATATGVETQYF.

Only one count was recorded for this clonotype. V gene TRBV20-1 combines with J gene TRBJ1-5; tentative D call: TRBD1 (6 bases). The CDR3 extends over 15 amino acids. Germline values: CDR1 DFQATT, CDR2 SNEGSKA (reference sequence). Deletions cut 2 bases from V and 4 bases from J, with 15 bases between. The CDR3 here is CSARPDRGGNQPQHF. The CDR3 DNA sequence: TGCAGTGCTAGACCGGACAGAGGAGGGAATCAGCCCCAGCATTTT.

This chain links TRBV10-2 with TRBJ2-3; D might be TRBD2 (5 bases). V lost 6 bases and J 2 bases, leaving 15 bases between the germline ends. Germline V lookup: CDR1 WSHSY, CDR2 SAAADI. This CDR3 has 15 residues. The CDR3 coding sequence is TGCGCCAGCAGCGACCCCAGCGGTAACACAGATACGCAGTATTTT. This codes for CASSDPSGNTDTQYF.

The chain combines TRBV18 with TRBJ1-6, with TRBD1 identical over 7 bases. V was pared by 5 bases and J by 7 bases, with 8 bases of the junction left unmatched. The CDR3 is 15 residues long. CDR1 is KGHSH, CDR2 LQKENI, per germline. CDR3 in amino acids: CASSGQDPRNSPLHF. CDR3 nucleotide sequence: TGTGCCAGCTCAGGACAGGACCCGAGGAATTCACCCCTCCACTTT.

The chain has TRBV28 and TRBJ2-6, with 13 bases aligning to TRBD2. Trimming took 2 bases from V and 0 from J; bases not matched to a gene: 4. Germline CDR1 is MDHEN and CDR2 is SYDVKM. The CDR3 has 19 amino acids. CDR3 in DNA: TGTGCCAGCAGTTTAGGGACTAGCGGGGAGAGCTCTGGGGCCAACGTCCTGACTTTC. It translates to CASSLGTSGESSGANVLTF.

There are a few counts of this clonotype. The chain employs TRBV20-1 and TRBJ2-7, with TRBD2 as a possible D gene (5 bases). From germline, CDR1 is DFQATT and CDR2 SNEGSKA (reference sequence). V lost 3 bases to trimming and J lost 2 bases, with 14 bases between them. The CDR3 is made up of 14 amino acids. The CDR3 nucleotides read TGCAGTGCTAGTGAGGTAGCGCAGCCCTACGAGCAGTACTTC. Its translation: CSASEVAQPYEQYF.

This sequence joins TRBV5-1 and TRBJ1-6; D might be TRBD1 (6 bases). CDR3 length equals 15 residues. Germline CDR1 and CDR2: SGHRS and YFSETQ. Trimming left V 4 bases short and J 8 bases short, with 16 bases between. CDR3 residues: CASSRRGASDSPLHF. The CDR3 bases are TGCGCCAGCAGCCGTAGGGGGGCCTCGGATTCACCCCTCCACTTT.

This clonotype was recorded a few times. This rearrangement joins TRBV14 to TRBJ2-7, with D unclear. The ends were cut back, 5 bases at V and 5 bases at J, with 16 bases in the middle. The CDR3 is 14 residues long. Germline values: CDR1 SGHDN, CDR2 FVKESK. The CDR3 region is CASSYYWGTHEQYF. The CDR3 region has the DNA TGTGCCAGCAGCTATTATTGGGGAACCCACGAGCAGTACTTC.

This clonotype was picked up a small number of times. This chain joins TRBV20-1 and TRBJ2-7, with TRBD2 as a possible D gene (6 bases). With 1 base removed from V and 2 bases from J, the gap between germline ends came to 12 bases. Per germline, CDR1 DFQATT and CDR2 SNEGSKA (reference sequence). This CDR3 is built from 14 residues. The chain's CDR3 is CSARGVGSPYEQYF. The CDR3 nucleotides read TGCAGTGCTAGAGGGGTCGGGAGTCCCTACGAGCAGTACTTC.

This clonotype has a count of ten or more. The chain carries TRBV28 and TRBJ2-7; TRBD2 agrees at 8 bases. This CDR3 has 14 amino acids. Germline V lookup: CDR1 MDHEN, CDR2 SYDVKM. V trimming: 3 bases; J trimming: 3 bases; junction bases outside the gene matches: 4. The CDR3 nucleotides read TGTGCCAGCAGTTTTCTAGCGGGTAACTACGAGCAGTACTTC. It is translated as CASSFLAGNYEQYF.

The chain has TRBV3-1 and TRBJ2-7; D is perhaps TRBD1 or TRBD2 (5 bases each). Germline CDR1 LGHDT, CDR2 YNNKEL (reference sequence). V was pared by 4 bases and J by 3 bases, with 16 bases between. The CDR3 length is 15 residues. The CDR3 sequence is CASSPLGTDGYEQYF. The CDR3 coding sequence is TGTGCCAGCAGCCCCCTTGGGACGGACGGCTACGAGCAGTACTTC.

This clonotype was observed once. The chain joins TRBV30 to TRBJ2-7; D not resolved. V was trimmed by 3 bases and J by 2 bases, leaving 11 bases between them. Per germline, CDR1 GTSNPN and CDR2 SVGIG (reference sequence). CDR3 size: 13 residues. The CDR3 DNA is TGTGCCTGGAGAGTAGGGAAGCCCTACGAGCAGTACTTC. The encoded protein is CAWRVGKPYEQYF. Together with reference TRBV30 and TRBJ2-7, the CDR3 gives the full variable domain: SQTIHQWPATLVQPVGSPLSLECTVEGTSNPNLYWYRQAAGRGLQLLFYSVGIGQISSEVPQNLSASRPQDRQFILSSKKLLLSDSGFYLCAWRVGKPYEQYFGPGTRLTVT.

The count of this clonotype is one. This chain links TRBV6-5 with TRBJ1-4, with 7 bases identical to TRBD1. This CDR3 region has 12 residues. After removal of 6 bases from V and 10 bases from J, the junction contained 5 bases not matched to a gene. Germline CDR1 MNHEY, CDR2 SVGAGI. The CDR3 DNA reads TGTGCCAGCAGAGACAGGGAGGGAAAACTGTTTTTT. It is translated as CASRDREGKLFF.

A remark on this clonotype: A much larger clone sits a single nucleotide away, making a read error possible. This sequence joins TRBV24-1 and TRBJ1-5, with D uncertain. Germline loops: CDR1 KGHDR, CDR2 SFDVKD. The V gene lost 6 bases and the J gene lost 7 bases, with 0 bases spanning the gap. There are 9 residues in the CDR3. The CDR3 DNA sequence: TGTGCCACCAGTCAGCCCCAGCATTTT. The encoded protein is CATSQPQHF.

Many counts were recorded for this clonotype. The J gene is TRBJ2-3, the V gene TRBV12-3 or TRBV12-4, with 9 bases fitting TRBD1. The CDR3 length is 15 residues. With V trimmed by 7 bases and J by 4 bases, 9 bases remained unmatched. CDR3 in amino acids: CASTLTGGRSDTQYF. The CDR3 DNA follows: TGTGCCAGCACCCTCACAGGGGGCAGGTCAGATACGCAGTATTTT.